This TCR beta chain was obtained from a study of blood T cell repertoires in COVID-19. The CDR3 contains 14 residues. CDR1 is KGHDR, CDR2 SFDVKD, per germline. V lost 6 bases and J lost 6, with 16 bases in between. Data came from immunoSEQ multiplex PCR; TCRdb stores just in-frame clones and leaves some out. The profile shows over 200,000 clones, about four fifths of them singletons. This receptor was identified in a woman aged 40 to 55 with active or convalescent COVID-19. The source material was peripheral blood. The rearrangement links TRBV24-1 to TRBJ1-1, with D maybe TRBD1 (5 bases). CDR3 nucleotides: TGTGCCACCAGTCTCAGTGGGGGGGGACCTGAAGCTTTCTTT. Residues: CATSLSGGGPEAFF.